This TCR beta chain was obtained from a study of cytomegalovirus exposure and HLA in healthy donors. A single count supports this clone. The study ran its PCR with 60 Vbeta and 13 Jbeta primers. Data came from immunoSEQ multiplex PCR; TCRdb stores just in-frame clones and leaves some out. The repertoire holds under 200,000 clones, with about four fifths as singletons. The source of this sequence is a boy aged 2 to 9 in good health and CMV-seronegative. Sequencing was performed on PBMCs.

The CDR3 loop is CASSAQGLFSGNTIYF. For the CDR3, the DNA is TGTGCCAGTAGTGCCCAGGGTCTTTTCTCTGGAAACACCATATATTTT. The chain uses TRBV19 and TRBJ1-3; D is possibly TRBD1 (5 bases). Germline CDR1 reads LNHDA; CDR2 reads SQIVND (reference sequence). This CDR3 contains 16 residues. Trimming removed 5 bases at V and 0 bases at J, with 14 bases between.